One and the same sample provided the 11 T cell receptor beta chains below, sequenced in a study of T cells in Graves' hyperthyroidism and ophthalmopathy. There were TCR beta CDR3 regions amplified from RNA transcripts. TCR CDR3 underwent first-round RT-PCR with the HTBI primer set. TCRdb reprocessed the multiplex PCR reads with MiXCR, giving one entry per CDR3 protein. Among around 350,000 distinct CDR3 sequences listed, roughly 19% were seen once. The specimen sequenced was blood. Receptors originate from a woman younger than 35 with Graves' hyperthyroidism.

This clonotype was seen only once. Since the CDR3 does not end with the conserved phenylalanine or tryptophan, this likely comes from a read error. The CDR3 reads CASSYGGGFGNTIYV. CDR3 nucleotide sequence: TGTGCCAGCAGTTACGGTGGGGGCTTTGGAAACACCATATATGTG. The chain joins TRBV6-5 to TRBJ1-3; D perhaps matches TRBD1 (6 bases). This CDR3 region has 15 residues. Trimming pared 2 bases from V and 3 bases from J, leaving 11 bases between. Germline V gives CDR1 MNHEY, CDR2 SVGAGI.

This clonotype was recorded many times. The rearrangement joins TRBV15 to TRBJ2-2, with a possible D match to TRBD2 (6 bases). The V gene lost 0 bases and the J gene lost 6 bases, with 17 bases spanning the gap. Germline CDR1 and CDR2: LNHNV and YYDKDF (reference sequence). The CDR3 is made up of 17 amino acids. The CDR3 sequence: CATSRDKEGMRPGELFF. In nucleotides, the CDR3 is TGTGCCACCAGCAGAGATAAGGAGGGGATGAGACCCGGGGAGCTGTTTTTT.

The V call is TRBV6-1, the J call TRBJ1-2; 9 positions agree with TRBD1. The CDR3 loop spans 16 amino acids. Per the germline V gene, CDR1 is MNHNS and CDR2 is SASEGT. The V gene end was trimmed by 6 bases and the J gene end by 4 bases; junction bases not matched to a gene: 12. CDR3 sequence (DNA): TGTGCCAGCAGCCACCCGGGACAGGGTGTCTTCTATGGCTACACCTTC. Its translation is CASSHPGQGVFYGYTF.

This clonotype was picked up a small number of times. The chain recombines TRBV5-6 with TRBJ2-7; 9 positions agree with TRBD1. Germline V gene data show CDR1 as SGHDT and CDR2 as YYEEEE. With V trimmed by 4 bases and J by 4 bases, 9 bases remained unmatched. There are 15 residues in the CDR3. The CDR3 coding sequence is TGTGCCAGCAGCCTCTTGGGACAGGGCATGTACGAGCAGTACTTC. Protein: CASSLLGQGMYEQYF.

This clonotype was detected only a few times. The V gene is TRBV5-1, the J gene TRBJ2-5; 7 bases match TRBD1. The CDR3 is 14 residues long. CDR1 and CDR2 from the germline V gene are SGHRS and YFSETQ. Germline trimming cut 3 bases from V and 4 bases from J; bases unmatched to any gene: 6. The CDR3 sequence is CASSWTGLGETQYF. Here the CDR3 DNA reads TGCGCCAGCAGCTGGACAGGTCTGGGAGAGACCCAGTACTTC.

This clonotype was seen many times. The V gene is TRBV6-4, the J gene TRBJ2-6, with 9 bases identical to TRBD1. V was clipped by 8 bases and J by 1 base; unmatched bases: 9. Germline V gives CDR1 MRHNA, CDR2 SNTAGT. The CDR3 totals 17 residues. CDR3 DNA: TGTGCCAGCGCCGAACAGGGGGCAGGGTCTGGGGCCAACGTCCTGACTTTC. Translated: CASAEQGAGSGANVLTF.

This clonotype was counted ten times or more. This rearrangement joins TRBV20-1 to TRBJ2-2, with 7 bases aligning to TRBD1. The CDR3 spans 13 residues. Per the germline V gene, CDR1 is DFQATT and CDR2 is SNEGSKA (reference sequence). After removal of 5 bases from V and 5 bases from J, the junction contained 5 bases not matched to a gene. The CDR3 region is CSAAVQGTGELFF. For the CDR3, the DNA is TGCAGTGCTGCCGTACAGGGGACCGGGGAGCTGTTTTTT.

The V gene is TRBV12-3 or TRBV12-4, the J gene TRBJ1-2; possibly TRBD1 for D (5 bases). This CDR3 comprises 13 residues. Trimming removed 6 bases from V and 3 bases from J, with 11 bases in between. The CDR3 bases are TGTGCCAGCAGGTCGGGGGGGGACTATGGCTACACCTTC. Protein: CASRSGGDYGYTF.

The table lists this clonotype with a few counts. The V and J genes are TRBV6-1 and TRBJ1-6, with 9 bases aligning to TRBD1. This CDR3 contains 20 residues. V gave up 5 bases and J gave up 0 bases; unmatched junction bases: 14. Germline values: CDR1 MNHNS, CDR2 SASEGT. The CDR3 is CASSRNRGRGTSSYNSPLHF. CDR3 coding DNA: TGTGCCAGCAGTCGAAACAGGGGGCGCGGGACGAGCTCCTATAATTCACCCCTCCACTTT.

CDR3 amino acids: CASSPGQNEQYF. CDR3 nucleotides: TGCGCCAGCAGCCCCGGACAGAACGAGCAGTACTTC. The V and J genes are TRBV4-1 and TRBJ2-7, with a weak D call TRBD1 (6 bases). Germline V CDR1 and CDR2: MGHRA, YSYEKL. V lost 4 bases to trimming and J lost 5 bases, with 9 bases between them. This CDR3 comprises 12 residues.

This clonotype was observed at least ten times. J is TRBJ1-1 and V is TRBV9; TRBD1 is a possible D gene (5 bases). This CDR3 has 14 residues. Trimming took 0 bases from V and 4 from J, leaving 10 bases between them. The germline CDR1 and CDR2 sequences are SGDLS and YYNGEE. CDR3 bases: TGTGCCAGCAGCGTAGGAGGGGACCTCACTGAAGCTTTCTTT. The encoded protein is CASSVGGDLTEAFF.